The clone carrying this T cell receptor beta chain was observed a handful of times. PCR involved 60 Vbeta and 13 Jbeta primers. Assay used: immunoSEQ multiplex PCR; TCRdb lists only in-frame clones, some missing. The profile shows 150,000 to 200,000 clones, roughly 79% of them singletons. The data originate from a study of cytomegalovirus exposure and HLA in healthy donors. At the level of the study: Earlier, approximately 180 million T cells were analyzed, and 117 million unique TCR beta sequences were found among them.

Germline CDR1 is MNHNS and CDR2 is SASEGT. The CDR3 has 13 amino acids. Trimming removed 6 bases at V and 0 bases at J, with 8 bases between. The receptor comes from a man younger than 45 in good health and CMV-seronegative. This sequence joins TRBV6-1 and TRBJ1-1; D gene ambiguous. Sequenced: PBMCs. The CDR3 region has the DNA TGTGCCAGCAGAGAGAGGTTGAACACTGAAGCTTTCTTT. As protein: CASRERLNTEAFF.